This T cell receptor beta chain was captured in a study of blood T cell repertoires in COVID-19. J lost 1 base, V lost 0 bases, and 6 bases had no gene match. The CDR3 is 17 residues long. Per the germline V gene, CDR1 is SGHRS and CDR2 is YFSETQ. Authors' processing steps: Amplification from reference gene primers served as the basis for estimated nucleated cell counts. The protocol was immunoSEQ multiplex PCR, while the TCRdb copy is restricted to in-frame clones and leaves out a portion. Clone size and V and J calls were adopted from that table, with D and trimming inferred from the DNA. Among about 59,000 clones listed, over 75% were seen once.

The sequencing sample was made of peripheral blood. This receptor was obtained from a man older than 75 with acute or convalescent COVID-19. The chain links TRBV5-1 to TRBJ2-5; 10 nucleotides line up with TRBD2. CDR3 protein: CASSLGASGGTQETQYF. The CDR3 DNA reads TGCGCCAGCAGCTTGGGGGCTAGCGGGGGAACCCAAGAGACCCAGTACTTC.